This T cell receptor (beta chain) was observed in a study of radiation and T cells in renal cell carcinoma. Time point described: blood 2 weeks post-SBRT. Treatment here: 15 Gy SBRT to primary tumor, nephrectomy 4 weeks later. Germline CDR1 SGHDT, CDR2 YYEEEE. The V and J ends lost 4 bases and 4 bases respectively, with 6 bases between them. The CDR3 contains 12 residues. Measured with immunoSEQ multiplex PCR; TCRdb has only the in-frame clones, and not every one. The data contain some 120,000 clones, roughly 77% of them singletons. The genes are TRBV5-6 and TRBJ1-3; unclear D gene. The material was blood, obtained from a patient whose treatment included radiotherapy and nephrectomy. This TCR came from a woman aged 55 to 70 with renal cell carcinoma. DNA for the CDR3: TGTGCCAGCAGCACGGGCGGAAACACCATATATTTT. Its protein product is CASSTGGNTIYF.